The 21 T cell receptor beta chains below were found in one sample sequenced in a study of Ad26.COV2.S vaccination and SARS-CoV-2 variants. The data were produced by immunoSEQ multiplex PCR, yet TCRdb's version contains in-frame clones alone and is incomplete. The table records about 350,000 clones, around nine tenths of them present only once. Treatment given: roughly 19 received Ad26.COV2.S at low or high dose, single or two shots; about five received placebo; per-sample allocation not given. It was on day 63 after the first vaccine or placebo injection that samples were taken. Sequencing was performed on peripheral blood, taken in a trial of Ad26.COV2.S vaccine versus placebo. Receptors were obtained from a person between 18 and 60 years old who received the Ad26.COV2.S COVID-19 vaccine or a placebo.

The rearrangement uses TRBV7-9 and TRBJ1-1; tentative D call: TRBD1 (6 bases). CDR3 length: 14 residues. CDR1 SEHNR and CDR2 FQNEAQ come from the germline V gene (reference sequence). The ends were cut back, 4 bases at V and 1 base at J, with 10 bases in the middle. CDR3 sequence (DNA): TGTGCCAGCAGCTCGCGGACAGCGAACACTGAAGCTTTCTTT. It codes for CASSSRTANTEAFF.

The chain combines TRBV6-4 with TRBJ2-1; unclear D gene. From germline, CDR1 is MRHNA and CDR2 SNTAGT. This CDR3 is 13 amino acids long. V lost 4 bases to trimming and J lost 8 bases, with 12 bases between them. CDR3 loop: CASSAGEVDEQFF. CDR3 coding DNA: TGTGCCAGCAGTGCTGGCGAAGTCGATGAGCAGTTCTTC.

This chain uses TRBV28 with TRBJ2-3, with 10 nucleotides matching TRBD2. Germline CDR1 and CDR2: MDHEN and SYDVKM. The J segment lost 1 base and the V segment lost 3 bases, leaving 1 base of the junction unmatched. This CDR3 is built from 15 residues. In DNA, the CDR3 is TGTGCCAGCAGTTTTGGGACTAGCGGCACAGATACGCAGTATTTT. Translation: CASSFGTSGTDTQYF.

This clone was found a few times. This chain links TRBV7-9 with TRBJ2-7, with D hard to call. This CDR3 region has 12 residues. CDR1 and CDR2 (germline): SEHNR, FQNEAQ (reference sequence). The V end lost 5 bases, the J end lost 5 bases, and 10 bases lay between the germline ends. For the CDR3, the DNA is TGTGCCAGCAGCCCCCACGCGAACGAGCAGTACTTC. As protein: CASSPHANEQYF.

The chain recombines TRBV7-6 with TRBJ2-5; the D gene is possibly TRBD2 (7 bases). Germline CDR1 reads SGHVS; CDR2 reads FNYEAQ. The CDR3 spans 16 residues. The V and J ends lost 5 bases and 2 bases respectively, with 18 bases between them. CDR3 region: CASSAQGRAGQETQYF. The CDR3 DNA sequence: TGTGCCAGCAGCGCCCAGGGGAGGGCTGGGCAAGAGACCCAGTACTTC. The whole variable domain, filled in from reference TRBV7-6 and TRBJ2-5, reads GAGVSQSPRYKVTKRGQDVALRCDPISGHVSLYWYRQALGQGPEFLTYFNYEAQQDKSGLPNDRFSAERPEGSISTLTIQRTEQRDSAMYRCASSAQGRAGQETQYFGPGTRLLVL.

The genes are TRBV19 and TRBJ2-7; tentatively, D is TRBD1 (6 bases). The CDR3 contains 11 residues. CDR1 is LNHDA and CDR2 is SQIVND in the germline V gene (reference sequence). Trimming left V 9 bases short and J 7 bases short, with 13 bases between. CDR3 region: CARTETGEQYF. DNA for the CDR3: TGTGCCAGGACCGAAACAGGGGAGCAGTACTTC.

V is TRBV5-1 and J is TRBJ2-5, with TRBD1 as a possible D gene (6 bases). Trimming removed 1 base at V and 2 bases at J, with 12 bases between. This CDR3 comprises 15 residues. Germline V gene lookup returns CDR1 SGHRS and CDR2 YFSETQ. This CDR3 reads CASSLWTEQQETQYF. CDR3 nucleotides: TGCGCCAGCAGCTTGTGGACAGAGCAACAAGAGACCCAGTACTTC. Full variable domain (outside the CDR3, taken from reference TRBV5-1 and TRBJ2-5): KAGVTQTPRYLIKTRGQQVTLSCSPISGHRSVSWYQQTPGQGLQFLFEYFSETQRNKGNFPGRFSGRQFSNSRSEMNVSTLELGDSALYLCASSLWTEQQETQYFGPGTRLLVL.

As to this clone: Other nucleotide sequences from this sample produce the same CDR3. The chain joins TRBV5-1 to TRBJ2-7, with D possibly matching TRBD1 (5 bases). The germline V and J ends were trimmed by 2 bases and 0 bases, with 6 bases remaining between them. The germline CDR1 and CDR2 sequences are SGHRS and YFSETQ. CDR3 length equals 13 residues. The CDR3 DNA is TGCGCCAGCAGCTTTGACAGCTCCTACGAGCAGTACTTC. Protein sequence: CASSFDSSYEQYF.

As for this clone: Other DNA variants within this sample encode the same CDR3. The chain has TRBV5-6 and TRBJ2-5; the match to TRBD1 covers 7 bases. Trimming removed 3 bases from V and 2 bases from J; junction bases left unmatched: 4. Looked up from germline, CDR1 is SGHDT and CDR2 is YYEEEE. The CDR3 runs 14 residues. CDR3 sequence (DNA): TGTGCCAGCAGCTGGGGACAGCCTCAAGAGACCCAGTACTTC. Residues: CASSWGQPQETQYF. The whole variable domain, filled in from reference TRBV5-6 and TRBJ2-5, reads DAGVTQSPTHLIKTRGQQVTLRCSPKSGHDTVSWYQQALGQGPQFIFQYYEEEERQRGNFPDRFSGHQFPNYSSELNVNALLLGDSALYLCASSWGQPQETQYFGPGTRLLVL.

The chain recombines TRBV19 with TRBJ2-5; D is undetermined. Per germline, CDR1 LNHDA and CDR2 SQIVND (reference sequence). Trimming stripped 1 base from V and 2 bases from J, with 11 bases between. The CDR3 runs 15 residues. CDR3 DNA: TGTGCCAGTAGTATAGGCACAGCCGATCAAGAGACCCAGTACTTC. Translation gives CASSIGTADQETQYF.

The chain joins TRBV7-9 to TRBJ1-2; D might be TRBD1 (5 bases). Deletions cut 1 base from V and 4 bases from J, with 10 bases between. The germline CDR1 and CDR2 sequences are SEHNR and FQNEAQ (reference sequence). CDR3 length: 14 amino acids. Here the CDR3 reads CASSLGGGAYGYTF. The DNA of the CDR3 is TGTGCCAGCAGCTTAGGCGGAGGGGCCTATGGCTACACCTTC. Full variable domain (remainder filled in from reference TRBV7-9 and TRBJ1-2): DTGVSQNPRHKITKRGQNVTFRCDPISEHNRLYWYRQTLGQGPEFLTYFQNEAQLEKSRLLSDRFSAERPKGSFSTLEIQRTEQGDSAMYLCASSLGGGAYGYTFGSGTRLTVV.

The chain uses TRBV5-4 and TRBJ2-5; 9 positions agree with TRBD1. After removal of 5 bases from V and 1 base from J, the junction contained 12 bases not matched to a gene. The CDR3 has 17 residues. Germline V CDR1 and CDR2: SGHNT, YYREEE (reference sequence). CDR3 DNA sequence: TGTGCCAGCAGAACCGGGGGGACAGGGCCGCTCCAAGAGACCCAGTACTTC. It codes for CASRTGGTGPLQETQYF.

The V gene is TRBV18, the J gene TRBJ1-5, with D hard to call. The CDR3 sequence is 18 residues long. The V and J ends lost 3 bases and 3 bases respectively, with 21 bases between them. CDR1 is KGHSH, CDR2 LQKENI, per germline. The CDR3 protein is CASSPSPPEPLNNQPQHF. CDR3 sequence (DNA): TGTGCCAGCTCACCTTCCCCCCCGGAGCCCCTCAACAATCAGCCCCAGCATTTT.

This clone was detected only once. The V call is TRBV5-5, the J call TRBJ2-5; maybe TRBD1 (6 bases). There are 14 residues in the CDR3. Germline V gives CDR1 SGHKS, CDR2 YYEKEE (reference sequence). The V end was cut by 4 bases, the J end by 1 base, with 11 bases between. The CDR3 loop is CASSPVGGQETQYF. The CDR3 DNA sequence: TGTGCCAGCAGCCCGGTAGGGGGCCAAGAGACCCAGTACTTC.

This rearrangement joins TRBV5-1 to TRBJ2-5; D might be TRBD2 (6 bases). Germline CDR1 SGHRS, CDR2 YFSETQ. Trimming removed 0 bases at V and 2 bases at J, with 11 bases between. There are 15 residues in the CDR3. In DNA form, the CDR3 reads TGCGCCAGCAGCTTGGTCGGGGGTCGGCAAGAGACCCAGTACTTC. Amino acid sequence: CASSLVGGRQETQYF.

The chain is built from TRBV5-1 and TRBJ1-5; D gene ambiguous. This CDR3 has 14 amino acids. Germline lookup yields CDR1 SGHRS and CDR2 YFSETQ. Trimming left V 0 bases short and J 5 bases short, with 9 bases between. For the CDR3, the DNA is TGCGCCAGCAGCTTGGCCGGGGAGCATCAGCCCCAGCATTTT. Residues: CASSLAGEHQPQHF.

The chain is built from TRBV19 and TRBJ1-1, with D possibly being TRBD1 (6 bases). CDR1 is LNHDA, CDR2 SQIVND, per germline (reference sequence). The CDR3 consists of 13 residues. Trimming cost V 5 bases and J 4 bases, with 11 bases left between them. Written as DNA, the CDR3 is TGTGCCAGTAGTTTTGTCAGGGGCACTGAAGCTTTCTTT. This codes for CASSFVRGTEAFF.

The chain is built from TRBV5-5 and TRBJ1-6; TRBD1 aligns across 9 bases. Germline assignment: CDR1 SGHKS and CDR2 YYEKEE (reference sequence). This CDR3 region has 17 residues. The ends lost 2 bases at V and 8 bases at J; junction bases unmatched: 11. The CDR3 nucleotides are TGTGCCAGCAGCTTTCGGTTTGGACAGGGGAATTATTCACCCCTCCACTTT. Amino acids: CASSFRFGQGNYSPLHF. Variable domain in full (rest from reference TRBV5-5 and TRBJ1-6): DAGVTQSPTHLIKTRGQQVTLRCSPISGHKSVSWYQQVLGQGPQFIFQYYEKEERGRGNFPDRFSARQFPNYSSELNVNALLLGDSALYLCASSFRFGQGNYSPLHFGNGTRLTVT.

The rearrangement links TRBV5-5 to TRBJ2-2, with D tentatively TRBD1 or TRBD2 (5 bases each). The CDR3 contains 16 residues. Germline V gene lookup returns CDR1 SGHKS and CDR2 YYEKEE (reference sequence). The ends were cut back, 4 bases at V and 6 bases at J, with 19 bases in the middle. CDR3 DNA: TGTGCCAGCAGCCTCGGGACGGTTTGGAATCCCGGGGAGCTGTTTTTT. It codes for CASSLGTVWNPGELFF.

The chain recombines TRBV6-2 or TRBV6-3 with TRBJ2-7, with unresolved D. CDR1 is MNHEY and CDR2 is SVGEGT in the germline V gene. This CDR3 spans 13 amino acids. V lost 5 bases and J lost 2, with 10 bases in between. The CDR3 DNA sequence: TGTGCCAGCAGTCTCGAAGACGCCTACGAGCAGTACTTC. Translated, it gives CASSLEDAYEQYF.

The rearrangement joins TRBV18 to TRBJ2-1; D possibly corresponds to TRBD1 (6 bases). The V gene's germline CDR1 is KGHSH and CDR2 LQKENI. V was clipped by 6 bases and J by 3 bases, with 12 bases between them. The CDR3 runs 14 residues. CDR3 residues: CASSPTGFYNEQFF. CDR3 bases: TGTGCCAGCTCGCCCACAGGGTTCTACAATGAGCAGTTCTTC.